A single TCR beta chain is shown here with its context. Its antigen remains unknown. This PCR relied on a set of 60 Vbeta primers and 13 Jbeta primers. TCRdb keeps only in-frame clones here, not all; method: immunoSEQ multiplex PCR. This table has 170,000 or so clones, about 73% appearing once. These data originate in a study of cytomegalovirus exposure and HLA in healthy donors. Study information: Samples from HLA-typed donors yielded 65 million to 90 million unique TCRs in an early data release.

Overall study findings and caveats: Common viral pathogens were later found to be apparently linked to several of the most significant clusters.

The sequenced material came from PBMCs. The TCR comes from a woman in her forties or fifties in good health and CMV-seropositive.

CDR3 residues: CASSAGGGTYNEQFF. The CDR3 DNA is TGCGCCAGCAGTGCTGGGGGGGGGACGTACAATGAGCAGTTCTTC. The chain carries TRBV10-1 and TRBJ2-1; TRBD2 matches at 7 bases. Trimming removed 4 bases from V and 4 bases from J; junction bases left unmatched: 7. CDR1 is WNHNN, CDR2 SYGVQD, per germline (reference sequence). The CDR3 loop spans 15 amino acids.